The 5 T cell receptor beta chains given below trace back to one sample, sequenced in a study of control samples from healthy donors and cancer patients. This table comes from immunoSEQ multiplex PCR, and its TCRdb copy is limited to in-frame clones, with some not included. The sample has 60,000 to 95,000 clones, around nine tenths seen once; the top ten hold over 9%. The sequenced sample was PBMCs. The receptors shown here come from a woman in her 50s with colorectal cancer.

The chain is built from TRBV19 and TRBJ1-1; no clear D. Between the trimmed V and J ends, which lost 5 bases and 0 bases, there was a span of 19 bases. The CDR3 runs 17 residues. Germline V gene lookup returns CDR1 LNHDA and CDR2 SQIVND (reference sequence). CDR3 in DNA: TGTGCCAGTAGTCCGAGCCCTGGACTGTTTATGAACACTGAAGCTTTCTTT. Translating it yields CASSPSPGLFMNTEAFF.

The rearrangement joins TRBV4-3 to TRBJ1-1; 8 nucleotides agree with TRBD1. The V gene's germline CDR1 is LGHNA and CDR2 YSLEER. The V gene end was trimmed by 4 bases and the J gene end by 3 bases; junction bases not matched to a gene: 10. CDR3 length: 16 residues. In DNA form, the CDR3 reads TGCGCCAGCAGCCCTGATTCAGGGGGCTACGACACTGAAGCTTTCTTT. Translated: CASSPDSGGYDTEAFF.

The chain recombines TRBV5-5 with TRBJ2-1, with 8 bases matching TRBD1. Germline loops: CDR1 SGHKS, CDR2 YYEKEE (reference sequence). V was clipped by 1 base and J by 10 bases; unmatched bases: 10. The CDR3 spans 15 residues. The DNA for the CDR3 is TGTGCCAGCAGCTTGAGAGAGACAGGGGCGGGGGAGCAGTTCTTC. This translates into CASSLRETGAGEQFF.

The chain joins TRBV19 to TRBJ2-1; D not resolved. Germline V lookup: CDR1 LNHDA, CDR2 SQIVND (reference sequence). The CDR3 runs 12 residues. V gave up 5 bases and J gave up 5 bases, with 7 bases separating them. The CDR3 is CASSLNHNEQFF. The CDR3 DNA sequence: TGTGCCAGTAGTCTGAACCACAATGAGCAGTTCTTC.

The chain employs TRBV19 and TRBJ1-5, with TRBD1 matching over 7 bases. The J segment lost 7 bases and the V segment lost 5 bases, leaving 8 bases of the junction unmatched. CDR3 length equals 14 residues. Per germline, CDR1 LNHDA and CDR2 SQIVND (reference sequence). CDR3: CASSLGTAKQPQHF. CDR3 DNA: TGTGCCAGTAGTCTCGGGACAGCGAAACAGCCCCAGCATTTT.